This is a list of T cell receptor beta chains from one sample in a study of T cell responses to AZD1222 COVID-19 vaccine. Here immunoSEQ multiplex PCR was the method, and the copy in TCRdb shows in-frame clones only, minus some. The sample holds around 70,000 clones, 85% to 90% seen once. The specimen was peripheral blood, collected on day 0 of AZD1222 vaccination. The source is an adult in good health. Both conserved end residues are part of each CDR3. A D gene is named only where the DNA matches it firmly. Only some rows state a clone size, as once, few, many or a class for expanded clones.

d_call	cdr3_length	v_call	clone_size	j_call	cdr3_nt	cdr3_aa
.	17	TRBV4-1	.	TRBJ1-2	TGCGCCAGCAGCCAATCGACAGGCGCTAAAATTAACTATGGCTACACCTTC	CASSQSTGAKINYGYTF
.	14	TRBV5-1	.	TRBJ1-3	TGCGCCAGCAGAGAGTTTAGCTCTGGAAACACCATATATTTT	CASREFSSGNTIYF
.	17	TRBV27	.	TRBJ1-4	TGTGCCAGCAGTCCCCGGCTAGGCAGGAGGGCCGACGAAAAACTGTTTTTT	CASSPRLGRRADEKLFF
.	13	TRBV6-4	.	TRBJ2-1	TGTGCCAGCGGGTGGGACGAGTACAATGAGCAGTTCTTC	CASGWDEYNEQFF
.	13	TRBV27	.	TRBJ2-7	TGTGCCAGCAGTTTGCGGAACTCCTACGAGCAGTACTTC	CASSLRNSYEQYF
.	14	TRBV6-2/TRBV6-3	.	TRBJ1-1	TGTGCCAGCAGTTCGACGGACGTAGACACTGAAGCTTTCTTT	CASSSTDVDTEAFF
.	14	TRBV7-2	.	TRBJ2-7	TGTGCCAGCAGCTTATCCCGAATTAGCTACGAGCAGTACTTC	CASSLSRISYEQYF
TRBD1	13	TRBV2	few	TRBJ1-2	TGTGCCAGCAGTGGACAGGGGCTCAAAAGCTACACCTTC	CASSGQGLKSYTF
.	14	TRBV20-1	once	TRBJ2-1	TGCAGTGCTAGTCTAGCTTTCCCCTACAATGAGCAGTTCTTC	CSASLAFPYNEQFF
.	14	TRBV15	once	TRBJ2-3	TGTGCCACCAGCAAGGGGAGAAGCACAGATACGCAGTATTTT	CATSKGRSTDTQYF
TRBD2	16	TRBV5-1	.	TRBJ2-5	TGCGCCAGCAGTGGGGGGCCTAGCGGGATCCAAGAGACCCAGTACTTC	CASSGGPSGIQETQYF
.	14	TRBV27	.	TRBJ2-2	TGTGCCAGCAGTTTATACAGGAACACCGGGGAGCTGTTTTTT	CASSLYRNTGELFF
TRBD2	17	TRBV2	once	TRBJ2-3	TGTGCCAGCAGCGACTCCGGACTAGCGGACGACACAGATACGCAGTATTTT	CASSDSGLADDTDTQYF
.	14	TRBV9	.	TRBJ1-5	TGTGCCAGCAGCGTAGAGGCGAGCAATCAGCCCCAGCATTTT	CASSVEASNQPQHF
TRBD2	13	TRBV6-5	.	TRBJ2-5	TGTGCCAGCCGGGCGGGAGGGCAAGAGACCCAGTACTTC	CASRAGGQETQYF
TRBD1	14	TRBV6-2/TRBV6-3	.	TRBJ1-6	TGTGCCAGCAGCCCTGGGACAGGGTTTTCACCCCTCCACTTT	CASSPGTGFSPLHF
TRBD2	14	TRBV10-3	.	TRBJ2-2	TGTGCCATCCCCGGCCTAGCGGGTAAGGGGGAGCTGTTTTTT	CAIPGLAGKGELFF
TRBD1	14	TRBV28	.	TRBJ1-4	TGTGCCAGCAGCTCCGGGACAGGGGAGGAAAAACTGTTTTTT	CASSSGTGEEKLFF
.	15	TRBV24-1	.	TRBJ2-5	TGTGCCACCAGCGAGTCACGGGGGCGCTTTGAGACCCAGTACTTC	CATSESRGRFETQYF
.	12	TRBV30	once	TRBJ1-4	TGTGCCTGGAGTGTACGAACCGGAAAACTGTTTTTT	CAWSVRTGKLFF
TRBD2	15	TRBV25-1	few	TRBJ2-7	TGTGCCAGCAGAATAGCGGGAGGGCCGTTGGACGAGCAGTACTTC	CASRIAGGPLDEQYF
.	14	TRBV5-1	once	TRBJ1-1	TGCGCCAGCCGACCCGGGACGACAAACACTGAAGCTTTCTTT	CASRPGTTNTEAFF
.	13	TRBV5-1	once	TRBJ2-1	TGCGCCAGCAGCCGACAGCCGGGTGATGAGCAGTTCTTC	CASSRQPGDEQFF
TRBD1	18	TRBV14	.	TRBJ2-2	TGTGCCAGCAGCCAAGGACTTCGGGACAGGGGGCCCACCGGGGAGCTGTTTTTT	CASSQGLRDRGPTGELFF
.	15	TRBV6-4	.	TRBJ2-1	TGTGCCAGCAGTCTAGAACGTACGCCAGGGGAGGAGCAGTTCTTC	CASSLERTPGEEQFF
.	14	TRBV9	.	TRBJ2-1	TGTGCCAGCAGCGTAGCTTTTCAGGGGAGGGAGCAGTTCTTC	CASSVAFQGREQFF